The rows below give T cell receptor beta chains drawn from one sample of a study of T-cell reconstitution after alpha-beta-depleted transplantation in children. Using its own MiXCR run on the PCR reads, TCRdb lists one record per CDR3 protein. The profile shows under 850,000 distinct CDR3 sequences, around 13% of them singletons. Specimen: PBMCs, collected before TCRalphabeta/CD19-depleted stem cell transplant. The receptors here all came from a girl aged 2 to 10 with congenital amegakaryocytic thrombocytopenia, due to receive a stem cell transplant. Both conserved end residues are part of each CDR3. Each record gives: clone size, J gene, D gene, V gene, CDR3 length, CDR3 DNA, CDR3 protein. A D gene is named only where the DNA matches it firmly. Part of the rows lack a size; the others show once, few, many or a class for expanded clones.

few	TRBJ1-2	.	TRBV20-1	16	TGCAGTGCTAGGATCCTCGACGACCTTCCTGTGGGTGGCTACACCTTC	CSARILDDLPVGGYTF
.	TRBJ2-3	.	TRBV20-1	12	TGCAGTGTGGATCGGGGCACAGATACGCAGTATTTT	CSVDRGTDTQYF
many	TRBJ1-1	TRBD1	TRBV20-1	12	TGCAGTGCGGGACAGGGGATCACTGAAGCTTTCTTT	CSAGQGITEAFF
few	TRBJ2-7	.	TRBV12-3/TRBV12-4	16	TGTGCCAGCAGCCCGAGGGGGGGCTCAAAAGTCCACGAGCAGTACTTC	CASSPRGGSKVHEQYF
.	TRBJ2-2	.	TRBV12-3/TRBV12-4	11	TGTGCCAGCAGGGCATTGACAGGACTGTTTTTT	CASRALTGLFF
.	TRBJ2-1	TRBD2	TRBV20-1	17	TGCAGTGCTGTAACTAGCGGGAGTCGTTTCGGCTACAATGAGCAGTTCTTC	CSAVTSGSRFGYNEQFF
many	TRBJ1-1	TRBD1	TRBV29-1	14	TGCAGCGTTGAAGTATCCGACAGGGGGCCTCCAGCTTTCTTT	CSVEVSDRGPPAFF
.	TRBJ2-7	.	TRBV7-2	15	TGTGCCAGCAGCCACCAGAATAGCGGCTCCTACGAGCAGTACTTC	CASSHQNSGSYEQYF
few	TRBJ1-1	.	TRBV27	13	TGTGCCAGCAGTTTGGGGGCGCCCACTGAAGCTTTCTTT	CASSLGAPTEAFF
many	TRBJ2-2	.	TRBV7-6	14	TGTGCCAGCAGCTTAGTCGGGAGCACCGGGGAGCTGTTTTTT	CASSLVGSTGELFF
.	TRBJ2-3	.	TRBV20-1	14	TGCAGTGCTAGAGTTTCACACGGAGCAGATACGCAGTATTTT	CSARVSHGADTQYF
few	TRBJ1-1	.	TRBV6-2/TRBV6-3	13	TGTGCCAGCATTTGGGGTGAGCCCGCTGAAGCTTTCTTT	CASIWGEPAEAFF
few	TRBJ2-7	.	TRBV3-1	14	TGTGCCAGCAGCCGCTCAGTTGTAGCAAACGAGCAGTACTTC	CASSRSVVANEQYF
.	TRBJ2-2	.	TRBV30	13	TGTGCCTGCAAGGGCCCCCGGGGCGGGGAGCTGTTTTTT	CACKGPRGGELFF
few	TRBJ2-7	TRBD2	TRBV12-3/TRBV12-4	14	TGTGCCAGCAGTGTAGCGGGAGGGGAGAACGAGCAGTACTTC	CASSVAGGENEQYF